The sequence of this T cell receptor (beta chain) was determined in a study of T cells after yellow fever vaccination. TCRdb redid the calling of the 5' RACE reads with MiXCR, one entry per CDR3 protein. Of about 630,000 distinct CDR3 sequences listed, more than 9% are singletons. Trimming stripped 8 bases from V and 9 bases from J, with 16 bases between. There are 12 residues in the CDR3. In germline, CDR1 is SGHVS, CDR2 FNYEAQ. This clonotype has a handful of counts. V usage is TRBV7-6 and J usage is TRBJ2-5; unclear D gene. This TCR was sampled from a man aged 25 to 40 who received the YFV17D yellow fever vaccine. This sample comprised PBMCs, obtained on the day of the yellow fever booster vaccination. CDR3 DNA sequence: TGTGCCAGCGCAGCTTCCCTAAAGCCCCAGTACTTC. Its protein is CASAASLKPQYF. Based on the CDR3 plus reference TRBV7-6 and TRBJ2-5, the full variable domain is GAGVSQSPRYKVTKRGQDVALRCDPISGHVSLYWYRQALGQGPEFLTYFNYEAQQDKSGLPNDRFSAERPEGSISTLTIQRTEQRDSAMYRCASAASLKPQYFGPGTRLLVL.